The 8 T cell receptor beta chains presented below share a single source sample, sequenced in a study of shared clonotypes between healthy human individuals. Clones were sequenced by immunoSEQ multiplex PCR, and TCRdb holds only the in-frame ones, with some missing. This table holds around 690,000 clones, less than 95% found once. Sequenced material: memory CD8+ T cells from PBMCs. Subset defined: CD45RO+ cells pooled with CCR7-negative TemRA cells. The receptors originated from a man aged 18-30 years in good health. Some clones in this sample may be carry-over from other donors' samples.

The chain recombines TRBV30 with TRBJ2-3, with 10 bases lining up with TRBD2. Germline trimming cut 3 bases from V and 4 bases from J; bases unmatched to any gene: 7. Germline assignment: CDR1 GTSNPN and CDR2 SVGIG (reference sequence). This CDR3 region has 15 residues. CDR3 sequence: CAWREAGGPADTQYF. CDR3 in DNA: TGTGCCTGGAGAGAAGCGGGAGGGCCCGCAGATACGCAGTATTTT. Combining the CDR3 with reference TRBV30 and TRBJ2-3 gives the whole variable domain SQTIHQWPATLVQPVGSPLSLECTVEGTSNPNLYWYRQAAGRGLQLLFYSVGIGQISSEVPQNLSASRPQDRQFILSSKKLLLSDSGFYLCAWREAGGPADTQYFGPGTRLTVL.

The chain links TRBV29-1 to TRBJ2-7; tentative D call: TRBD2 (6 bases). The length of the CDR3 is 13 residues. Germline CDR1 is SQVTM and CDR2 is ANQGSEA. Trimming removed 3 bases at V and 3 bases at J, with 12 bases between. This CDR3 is CSVDGGTLYEQYF. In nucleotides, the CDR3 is TGCAGCGTTGATGGCGGGACTCTCTACGAGCAGTACTTC.

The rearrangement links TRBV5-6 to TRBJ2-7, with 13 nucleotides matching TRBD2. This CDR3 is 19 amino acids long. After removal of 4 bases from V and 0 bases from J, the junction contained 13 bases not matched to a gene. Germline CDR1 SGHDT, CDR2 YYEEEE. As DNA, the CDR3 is TGTGCCAGCAGCGCCGGACTAGCGGGAGAAAAAGGTTTCTCCTACGAGCAGTACTTC. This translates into CASSAGLAGEKGFSYEQYF.

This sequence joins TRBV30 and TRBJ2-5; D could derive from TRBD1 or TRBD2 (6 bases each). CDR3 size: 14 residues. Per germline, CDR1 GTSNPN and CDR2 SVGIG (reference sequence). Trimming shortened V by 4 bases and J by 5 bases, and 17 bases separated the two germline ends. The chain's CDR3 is CAWNRGQGRETQYF. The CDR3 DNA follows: TGTGCCTGGAACCGGGGTCAGGGGAGGGAGACCCAGTACTTC.

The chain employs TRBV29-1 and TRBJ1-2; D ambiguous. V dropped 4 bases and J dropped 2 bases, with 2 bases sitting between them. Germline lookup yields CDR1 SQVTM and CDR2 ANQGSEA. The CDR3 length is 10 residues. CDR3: CSVANYGYTF. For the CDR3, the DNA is TGCAGCGTTGCCAACTATGGCTACACCTTC.

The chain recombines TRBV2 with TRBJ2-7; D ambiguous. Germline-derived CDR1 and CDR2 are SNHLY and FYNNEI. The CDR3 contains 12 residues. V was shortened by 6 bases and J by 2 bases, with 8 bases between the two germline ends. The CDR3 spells CASRGQAYEQYF. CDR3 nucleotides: TGTGCCAGCAGGGGCCAGGCCTACGAGCAGTACTTC.

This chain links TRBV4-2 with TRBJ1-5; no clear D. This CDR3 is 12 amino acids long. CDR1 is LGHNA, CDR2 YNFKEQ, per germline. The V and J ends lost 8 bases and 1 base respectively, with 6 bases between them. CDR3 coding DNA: TGTGCCAGCCAGGACAGCAATCAGCCCCAGCATTTT. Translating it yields CASQDSNQPQHF.

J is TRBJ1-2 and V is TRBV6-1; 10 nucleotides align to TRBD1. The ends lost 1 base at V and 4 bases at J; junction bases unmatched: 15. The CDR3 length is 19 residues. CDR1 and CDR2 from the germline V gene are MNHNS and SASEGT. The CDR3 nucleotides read TGTGCCAGCAGTGAAGTTGTTGGGGGCTGGACAGGGGGTTTCTATGGCTACACCTTC. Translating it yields CASSEVVGGWTGGFYGYTF.